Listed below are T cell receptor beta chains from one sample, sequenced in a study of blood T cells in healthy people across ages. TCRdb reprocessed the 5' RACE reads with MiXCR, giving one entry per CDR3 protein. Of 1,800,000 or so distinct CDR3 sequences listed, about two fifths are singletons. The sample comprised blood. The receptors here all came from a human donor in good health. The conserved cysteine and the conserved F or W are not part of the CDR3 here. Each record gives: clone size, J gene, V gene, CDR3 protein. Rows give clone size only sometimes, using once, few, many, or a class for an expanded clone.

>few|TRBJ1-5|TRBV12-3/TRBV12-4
ASSFPDSNQPQH
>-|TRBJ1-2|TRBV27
ASSWGRNYGYT
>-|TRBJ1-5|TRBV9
ASMTPGEPQH
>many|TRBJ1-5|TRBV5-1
ASSLTGGDQPQH
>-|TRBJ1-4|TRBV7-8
ASSPDLGTVEKLF
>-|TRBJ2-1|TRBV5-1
ASKSETPYNEQF
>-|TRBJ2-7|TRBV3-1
ASSQEGEGSSYEQY
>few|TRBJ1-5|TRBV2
ASSITGYVPQH
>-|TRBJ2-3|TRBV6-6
ASSYSVGGPFTDTQY
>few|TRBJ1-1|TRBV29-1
SVEEEGRVLYNTEAF
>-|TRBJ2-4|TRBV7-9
ASSFSFGQDLAKNIQY
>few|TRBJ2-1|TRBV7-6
ASSLTPDSSYNEQF
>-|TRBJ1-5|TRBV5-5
ASSLGLSAGAQPQH
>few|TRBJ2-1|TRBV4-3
ASSHRLQSSYNEQF
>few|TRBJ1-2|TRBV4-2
ASSQDPRRVGYGYT
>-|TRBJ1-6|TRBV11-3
ASSLERRENSPLH
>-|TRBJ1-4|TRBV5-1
ASSQDNWGNEKLF
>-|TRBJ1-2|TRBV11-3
ASSREGIGYT
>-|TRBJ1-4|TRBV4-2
ASSQEGTEGEKLF
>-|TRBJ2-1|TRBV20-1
SAEDRGSYNEQF
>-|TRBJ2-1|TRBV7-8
ASSLGPGLVHEQF
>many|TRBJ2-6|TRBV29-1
SVEDLDSGANVLT
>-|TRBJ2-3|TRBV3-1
ASSQDRRGPSTDTQY
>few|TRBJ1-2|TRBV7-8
ASSLVGVRANYGYT
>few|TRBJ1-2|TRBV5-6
ASSLPGTGGVGYT
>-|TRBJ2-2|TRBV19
ASCLEGGELF
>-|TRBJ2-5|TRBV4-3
ARQKPELLETQY
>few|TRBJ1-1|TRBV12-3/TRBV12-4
ASRRTGGHTEAF
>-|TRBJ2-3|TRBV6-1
ASREATLAATDTQY
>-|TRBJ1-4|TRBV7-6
ASSLIWGYNGKLF
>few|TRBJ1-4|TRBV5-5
ASSFPRGNEKLF
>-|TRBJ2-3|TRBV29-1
SVEPPRGEPDTQY
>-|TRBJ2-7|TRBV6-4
ASNLPGTGNYEQY
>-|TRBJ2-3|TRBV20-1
SASVGGSTDTQY
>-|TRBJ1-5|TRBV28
ASSLELLDSPYSNQPQH
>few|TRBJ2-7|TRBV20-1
SAGDQYEQY
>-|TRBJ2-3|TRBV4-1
ASSRLGADTQY
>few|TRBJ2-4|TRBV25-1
ASSEWTAVGREQY
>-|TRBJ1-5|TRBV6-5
ASSFREGPQPQH
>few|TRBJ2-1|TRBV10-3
AISEQDELDEQF
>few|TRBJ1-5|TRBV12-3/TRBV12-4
ASSLRGRNQPQH
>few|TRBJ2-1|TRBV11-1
ASSSLTAAGNIEQV
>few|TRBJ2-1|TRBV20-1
SARARDRASKWQF
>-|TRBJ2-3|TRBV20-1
SAASTDTLRDTQY
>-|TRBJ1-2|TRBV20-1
SAGTDPIYGYT